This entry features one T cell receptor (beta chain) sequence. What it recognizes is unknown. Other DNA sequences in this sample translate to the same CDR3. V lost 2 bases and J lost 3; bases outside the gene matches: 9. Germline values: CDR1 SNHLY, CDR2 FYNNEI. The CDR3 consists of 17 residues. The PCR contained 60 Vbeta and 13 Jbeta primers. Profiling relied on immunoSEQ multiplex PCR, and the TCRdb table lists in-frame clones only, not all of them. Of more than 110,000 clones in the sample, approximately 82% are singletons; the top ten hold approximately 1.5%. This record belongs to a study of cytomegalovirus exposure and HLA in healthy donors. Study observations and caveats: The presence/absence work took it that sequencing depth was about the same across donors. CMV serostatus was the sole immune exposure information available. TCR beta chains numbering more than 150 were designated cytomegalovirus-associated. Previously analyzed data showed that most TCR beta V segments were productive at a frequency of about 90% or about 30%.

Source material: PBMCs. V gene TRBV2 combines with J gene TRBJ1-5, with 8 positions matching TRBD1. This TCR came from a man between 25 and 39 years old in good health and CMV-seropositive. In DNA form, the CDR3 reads TGTGCCAGCAGTGAAACCGAGGACAGGGAGGTCAATCAGCCCCAGCATTTT. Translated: CASSETEDREVNQPQHF.